The 2 T cell receptor beta chains below all came from one sample that was sequenced in a study of PD-1 blockade in classical Hodgkin lymphoma. TCRdb's copy holds only in-frame clones and misses some; the assay was immunoSEQ multiplex PCR. In the table there are about 24,000 clones, about 80% of which are singletons. The sample's time point: cycle 4 day 1 (C4D1), after five to seven weeks of nivolumab. The patients all showed relapse after autologous stem cell transplantation, while their brentuximab vedotin exposure varied. Sequenced here: peripheral blood mononuclear cells (PBMCs), sampled before the fourth cycle of nivolumab. The receptors were sampled from a human donor with classical Hodgkin lymphoma.

The chain uses TRBV11-2 and TRBJ2-7, with D possibly matching TRBD1 (6 bases). Germline V CDR1 and CDR2: SGHAT, FQNNGV. The V end lost 5 bases, the J end lost 1 base, and 15 bases lay between the germline ends. This CDR3 contains 15 residues. The CDR3 region has the DNA TGTGCCAGCAGCCCAGGGGCAGATCAGTCCTACGAGCAGTACTTC. It encodes CASSPGADQSYEQYF.

The rearrangement links TRBV5-6 to TRBJ2-1, with D unclear. V gave up 4 bases and J gave up 7 bases, with 12 bases separating them. This CDR3 comprises 13 residues. Looked up from germline, CDR1 is SGHDT and CDR2 is YYEEEE. The CDR3 is CASSPFGWNEQFF. The CDR3 bases are TGTGCCAGCAGCCCGTTCGGTTGGAATGAGCAGTTCTTC.